Shown below are 15 T cell receptor beta chains from a single sample sequenced in a study of T-cell memory formation after mild COVID-19. TCRdb ran MiXCR on the 5' RACE reads and lists one entry per CDR3 protein. The sample contains approximately 450,000 distinct CDR3 sequences, 18% of which appear only once. The specimen was PBMCs or a T cell subset sorted from them (not recorded which). These receptors were collected from an adult woman who had mild COVID-19 (a few samples of this study predate the infection). Cell type and time point are not known.

This clonotype was observed a handful of times. The chain joins TRBV27 to TRBJ2-1, with 9 nucleotides matching TRBD1. The CDR3 length is 17 residues. CDR1 and CDR2 (germline): MNHEY, SMNVEV (reference sequence). V trimming: 2 bases; J trimming: 5 bases; junction bases outside the gene matches: 10. This CDR3 is CASSLEDGDRADNEQFF. The CDR3 bases are TGTGCCAGCAGTTTAGAAGATGGGGACAGGGCTGACAATGAGCAGTTCTTC.

V and J are TRBV12-3 or TRBV12-4 and TRBJ1-2, with TRBD1 matching over 9 bases. The CDR3 consists of 14 residues. V shed 4 bases and J 8 bases; nucleotides not matched to a gene: 8. The DNA for the CDR3 is TGTGCCAGCAGTTCCCGGGACAGGGAGGGCGGCTACACCTTC. Its translation: CASSSRDREGGYTF.

This clonotype was counted only a few times. The chain recombines TRBV19 with TRBJ2-7, with D tentatively TRBD1 (6 bases). This CDR3 has 17 residues. V lost 4 bases and J lost 3, with 22 bases in between. CDR1 is LNHDA and CDR2 is SQIVND in the germline V gene (reference sequence). The CDR3 coding sequence is TGTGCCAGTAGTACCTCAGGGACACCGGACACCTTCTACGAGCAGTACTTC. Protein: CASSTSGTPDTFYEQYF.

In regard to this clonotype: The junction differs from germline at one of its ends, possibly a read error. The chain has TRBV19 and TRBJ2-6; 7 bases are a match to TRBD1. The CDR3 consists of 15 residues. Germline CDR1 is LNHDA and CDR2 is SQIVND (reference sequence). The CDR3 reads CASSIDRAGAIVLTF. The CDR3, as DNA: TGTGCCAGTAGCATCGACAGGGCTGGGGCCATCGTCCTGACTTTC. The variable domain in full, with the rest retrieved from reference TRBV19 and TRBJ2-6, is DGGITQSPKYLFRKEGQNVTLSCEQNLNHDAMYWYRQDPGQGLRLIYYSQIVNDFQKGDIAEGYSVSREKKESFPLTVTSAQKNPTAFYLCASSIDRAGAIVLTFGAGSRLTVL.

This clonotype was seen more than once but under ten times. The chain has TRBV9 and TRBJ2-1, with 7 bases matching TRBD2. With 4 bases clipped from V and 0 bases from J, the junction kept 7 bases outside the gene matches. This CDR3 comprises 16 residues. Germline V gene data show CDR1 as SGDLS and CDR2 as YYNGEE. In nucleotides, the CDR3 is TGTGCCAGCAGCAGATACGGGGGGAGCTCCTACAATGAGCAGTTCTTC. Amino acid sequence: CASSRYGGSSYNEQFF.

The sample holds a few counts of this clonotype. In DNA, the CDR3 is TGTGCCAGCAGCTCAGCGGGAGAATTACTGGTTGAGCAGTACTTC. This gives the protein CASSSAGELLVEQYF. This chain links TRBV7-2 with TRBJ2-7, with 8 bases aligning to TRBD2. J lost 7 bases, V lost 4 bases, and 12 bases had no gene match. The germline CDR1 and CDR2 sequences are SGHTA and FQGNSA. The CDR3 totals 15 residues.

The J gene is TRBJ2-6, the V gene TRBV9; D possibly corresponds to TRBD1 (6 bases). The CDR3 contains 19 residues. Trimming shortened V by 4 bases and J by 0 bases, and 20 bases separated the two germline ends. Germline V lookup: CDR1 SGDLS, CDR2 YYNGEE. CDR3 bases: TGTGCCAGCAGCCCCCGGACAGCTTCTACGAACTCTGGGGCCAACGTCCTGACTTTC. Protein product: CASSPRTASTNSGANVLTF.

The chain carries TRBV7-6 and TRBJ2-1, with 9 bases matching TRBD2. The trim removed 1 base at V and 7 bases at J, leaving 8 bases unmatched. Germline V gives CDR1 SGHVS, CDR2 FNYEAQ. This CDR3 comprises 16 residues. For the CDR3, the DNA is TGTGCCAGCAGCTTAGGCCTAGCGGGGAGGGGGAATGAGCAGTTCTTC. This encodes CASSLGLAGRGNEQFF.

In this sample, this clonotype turned up a few times. The CDR3 region is CATSRDIAGTDTQYF. In nucleotides, the CDR3 is TGTGCCACCAGCAGAGATATAGCGGGCACAGATACGCAGTATTTT. This chain connects TRBV15 to TRBJ2-3, with D tentatively TRBD2 (6 bases). The CDR3 is 15 residues long. Trimming removed 0 bases at V and 1 base at J, with 8 bases between. Germline V gene lookup returns CDR1 LNHNV and CDR2 YYDKDF (reference sequence). Full variable domain (missing parts from reference TRBV15 and TRBJ2-3): DAMVIQNPRYQVTQFGKPVTLSCSQTLNHNVMYWYQQKSSQAPKLLFHYYDKDFNNEADTPDNFQSRRPNTSFCFLDIRSPGLGDTAMYLCATSRDIAGTDTQYFGPGTRLTVL.

This rearrangement joins TRBV5-4 to TRBJ1-2; 9 bases line up with TRBD1. The V segment lost 4 bases and the J segment 7 bases; nucleotides outside the gene matches: 8. This CDR3 is 14 amino acids long. Germline-derived CDR1 and CDR2 are SGHNT and YYREEE (reference sequence). This CDR3 reads CASSPGQGKAGYTF. The CDR3, as DNA: TGTGCCAGCAGCCCGGGACAGGGAAAGGCTGGCTACACCTTC.

This rearrangement joins TRBV5-5 to TRBJ2-7, with TRBD2 matching over 7 bases. CDR3 length: 13 residues. Germline V lookup: CDR1 SGHKS, CDR2 YYEKEE (reference sequence). With V trimmed by 0 bases and J by 7 bases, 4 bases remained unmatched. CDR3 in amino acids: CASSLGREREQYF. The CDR3 DNA is TGTGCCAGCAGCTTGGGGCGGGAGAGGGAGCAGTACTTC.

The chain uses TRBV12-3 or TRBV12-4 and TRBJ1-1, with TRBD1 matching over 7 bases. There are 13 residues in the CDR3. With 7 bases clipped from V and 5 bases from J, the junction kept 7 bases outside the gene matches. CDR3 in DNA: TGTGCCAGCATCAGGAGGGGGCGGACTGAAGCTTTCTTT. Its protein product is CASIRRGRTEAFF.

This clonotype has just a few counts. This chain links TRBV4-1 with TRBJ1-2; a possible D gene is TRBD1 (5 bases). Trimming removed 1 base from V and 0 bases from J, with 12 bases in between. Germline V gene data show CDR1 as MGHRA and CDR2 as YSYEKL. CDR3 length: 16 amino acids. This chain's CDR3 is CASSQGIDRANYGYTF. Written as DNA, the CDR3 is TGCGCCAGCAGCCAAGGGATCGACAGAGCTAACTATGGCTACACCTTC.

The chain links TRBV20-1 to TRBJ2-1; D perhaps matches TRBD2 (5 bases). The V gene lost 3 bases and the J gene lost 9 bases, with 9 bases spanning the gap. The CDR3 is 11 amino acids. From germline, CDR1 is DFQATT and CDR2 SNEGSKA (reference sequence). CDR3: CSASNRGEQFF. In DNA form, the CDR3 reads TGCAGTGCTAGTAATCGGGGTGAGCAGTTCTTC.

This clonotype was seen a few times. The V call is TRBV11-3, the J call TRBJ1-4; tentative D call: TRBD1 (5 bases). V was shortened by 5 bases and J by 6 bases, with 16 bases between the two germline ends. CDR1 and CDR2 (germline): SGHNT, YENEEA. The CDR3 contains 15 residues. The CDR3 is CASSPRARGDEKLFF. DNA of the CDR3: TGTGCCAGCAGCCCACGTGCAAGGGGTGATGAAAAACTGTTTTTT.